The 6 T cell receptor beta chains given below trace back to one sample, sequenced in a study of cytomegalovirus exposure and HLA in healthy donors. PCR used 60 Vbeta primers and 13 Jbeta primers. Assay: immunoSEQ multiplex PCR; the TCRdb copy retains only in-frame clones and omits some. The table includes 130,000 to 150,000 clones, around four fifths detected once. The sequencing input was PBMCs. The receptor set was obtained from a male donor in good health and CMV-seropositive.

The chain combines TRBV7-9 with TRBJ2-1; D is perhaps TRBD1 (6 bases). V gave up 4 bases and J gave up 4 bases, with 14 bases separating them. The CDR3 sequence is 15 residues long. The germline V gene has CDR1 SEHNR and CDR2 FQNEAQ (reference sequence). CDR3: CASSSQGQYYNEQFF. CDR3 nucleotides: TGTGCCAGCAGCTCCCAAGGACAGTATTACAATGAGCAGTTCTTC. The whole variable domain, filled in from reference TRBV7-9 and TRBJ2-1, reads DTGVSQNPRHKITKRGQNVTFRCDPISEHNRLYWYRQTLGQGPEFLTYFQNEAQLEKSRLLSDRFSAERPKGSFSTLEIQRTEQGDSAMYLCASSSQGQYYNEQFFGPGTRLTVL.

The chain employs TRBV10-3 and TRBJ2-2; TRBD2 matches at 10 bases. The CDR3 length is 14 residues. J lost 7 bases, V lost 10 bases, and 9 bases had no gene match. The germline CDR1 and CDR2 sequences are ENHRY and SYGVKD. CDR3 loop: CATSIAGGIGELFF. CDR3 nucleotides: TGTGCCACGTCAATAGCGGGAGGAATCGGGGAGCTGTTTTTT.

The chain recombines TRBV19 with TRBJ1-6; weak D call: TRBD1 (6 bases). The germline V and J ends were trimmed by 10 bases and 8 bases, with 15 bases remaining between them. The CDR3 has 13 residues. CDR1 and CDR2 from the germline V gene are LNHDA and SQIVND (reference sequence). The CDR3 DNA follows: TGTGCCACAAGGGGGGGGTTCTATTCACCCCTCCACTTT. Protein: CATRGGFYSPLHF.

The rearrangement links TRBV4-3 to TRBJ2-3; 9 bases are a match to TRBD2. Losses at the gene ends were 1 base for V and 1 base for J; bases not matched to a gene: 15. This CDR3 is built from 20 residues. Germline lookup yields CDR1 LGHNA and CDR2 YSLEER. CDR3 loop: CASSQVGVAGGPTRTDTQYF. CDR3 DNA sequence: TGCGCCAGCAGCCAAGTCGGGGTGGCGGGAGGGCCCACACGCACAGATACGCAGTATTTT.

This clone came up once. CDR3: CASSQPTGGSYNEQFF. The CDR3, as DNA: TGTGCCAGCAGCCAACCAACAGGGGGCTCCTACAATGAGCAGTTCTTC. J is TRBJ2-1 and V is TRBV7-9, with 8 bases that match TRBD1. J was trimmed by 0 bases and V by 5 bases; bases with no gene match: 6. In germline, CDR1 is SEHNR, CDR2 FQNEAQ (reference sequence). The CDR3 is made up of 16 amino acids.

The chain carries TRBV4-3 and TRBJ2-3; D unclear. The CDR3 is made up of 17 amino acids. V dropped 0 bases and J dropped 2 bases, with 15 bases sitting between them. Germline CDR1 is LGHNA and CDR2 is YSLEER. The CDR3 spells CASSQDPGSTTTDTQYF. The CDR3 bases are TGCGCCAGCAGCCAAGATCCAGGATCTACGACCACAGATACGCAGTATTTT.